This TCR beta chain was observed in a study of blood T cell repertoires in COVID-19. Study context: The samples span acute and convalescent COVID-19 from the United States, Italy and Spain. PBMCs, B-cell-depleted T cells, or T cells provided the cDNA or gDNA that made up the material.

Details on this clone: Other DNA sequences within the sample encode an identical CDR3.

As handled by the study authors: Estimation of nucleated cell counts was performed using reference gene primer amplification. Only in-frame clones appear in the TCRdb table, and some are missing; sequencing was by immunoSEQ multiplex PCR. V and J calls and clone size are given by that table; D and trimming were obtained from the DNA. The table records some 390,000 clones, roughly 90% of them present only once. The V and J ends lost 2 bases and 0 bases, in that order; junction bases with no gene match: 2. The CDR3 extends over 15 amino acids. CDR1 is MNHEY, CDR2 SVGAGI, per germline. The chain combines TRBV6-5 with TRBJ1-2; TRBD1 agrees at 8 bases. The receptor was isolated from a woman aged 40 to 55 with COVID-19, enrolled during active disease. The specimen was peripheral blood. The CDR3 sequence is CASSYGQGANYGYTF. The CDR3 DNA reads as TGTGCCAGCAGTTACGGACAGGGTGCTAACTATGGCTACACCTTC.